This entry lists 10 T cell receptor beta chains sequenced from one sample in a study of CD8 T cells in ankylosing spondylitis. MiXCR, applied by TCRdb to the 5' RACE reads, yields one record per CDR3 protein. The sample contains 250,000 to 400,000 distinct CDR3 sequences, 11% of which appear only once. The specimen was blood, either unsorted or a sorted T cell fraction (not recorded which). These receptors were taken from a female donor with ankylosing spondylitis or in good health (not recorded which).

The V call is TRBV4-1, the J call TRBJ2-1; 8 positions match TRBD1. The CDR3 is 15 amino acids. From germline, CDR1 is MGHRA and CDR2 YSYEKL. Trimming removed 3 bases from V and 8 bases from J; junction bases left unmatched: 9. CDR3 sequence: CASSQDGQGYDEQFF. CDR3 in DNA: TGCGCCAGCAGCCAGGACGGACAGGGTTACGATGAGCAGTTCTTC.

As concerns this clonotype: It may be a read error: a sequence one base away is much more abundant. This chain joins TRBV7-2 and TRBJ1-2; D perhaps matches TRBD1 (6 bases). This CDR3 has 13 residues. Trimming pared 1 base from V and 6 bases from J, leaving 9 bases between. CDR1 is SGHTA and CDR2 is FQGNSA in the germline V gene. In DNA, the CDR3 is TGTGCCAGCAGCTTAGGCAGGGGCCATGGCTACACCTTC. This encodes CASSLGRGHGYTF. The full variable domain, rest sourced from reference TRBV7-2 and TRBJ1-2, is GAGVSQSPSNKVTEKGKDVELRCDPISGHTALYWYRQSLGQGLEFLIYFQGNSAPDKSGLPSDRFSAERTGGSVSTLTIQRTQQEDSAVYLCASSLGRGHGYTFGSGTRLTVV.

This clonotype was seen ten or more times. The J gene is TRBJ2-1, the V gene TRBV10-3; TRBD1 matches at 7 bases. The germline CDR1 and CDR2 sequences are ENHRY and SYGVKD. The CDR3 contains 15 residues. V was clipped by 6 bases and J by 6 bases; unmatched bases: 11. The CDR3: CAISRRQGESNEQFF. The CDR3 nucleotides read TGTGCCATCAGCAGACGACAGGGAGAATCCAATGAGCAGTTCTTC.

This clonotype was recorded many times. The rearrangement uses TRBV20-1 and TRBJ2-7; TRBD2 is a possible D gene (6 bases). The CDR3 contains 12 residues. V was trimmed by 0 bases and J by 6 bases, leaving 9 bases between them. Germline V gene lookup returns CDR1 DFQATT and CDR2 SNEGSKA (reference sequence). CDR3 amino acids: CSARDGGSEQYF. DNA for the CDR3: TGCAGTGCTAGAGATGGGGGGTCCGAGCAGTACTTC.

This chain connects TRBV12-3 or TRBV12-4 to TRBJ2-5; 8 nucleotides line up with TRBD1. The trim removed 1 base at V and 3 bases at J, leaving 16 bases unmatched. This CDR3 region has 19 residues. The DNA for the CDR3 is TGTGCCAGCAGTTTAGGCCCCCCCACAGGGGGGTATGGGGAAGAGACCCAGTACTTC. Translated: CASSLGPPTGGYGEETQYF.

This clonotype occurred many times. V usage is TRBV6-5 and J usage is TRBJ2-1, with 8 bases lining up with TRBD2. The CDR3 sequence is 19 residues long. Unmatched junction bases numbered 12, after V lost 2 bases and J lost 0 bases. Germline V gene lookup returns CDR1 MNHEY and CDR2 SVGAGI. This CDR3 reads CASSYQGGISGTSYNEQFF. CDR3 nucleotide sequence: TGTGCCAGCAGTTACCAAGGAGGGATTAGCGGGACCTCCTACAATGAGCAGTTCTTC.

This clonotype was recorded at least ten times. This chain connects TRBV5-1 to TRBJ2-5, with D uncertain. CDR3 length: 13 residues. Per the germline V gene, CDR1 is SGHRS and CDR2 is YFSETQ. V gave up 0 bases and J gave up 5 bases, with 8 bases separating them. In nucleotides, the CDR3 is TGCGCCAGCAGCTTGGGATCGGGCGAGACCCAGTACTTC. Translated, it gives CASSLGSGETQYF.

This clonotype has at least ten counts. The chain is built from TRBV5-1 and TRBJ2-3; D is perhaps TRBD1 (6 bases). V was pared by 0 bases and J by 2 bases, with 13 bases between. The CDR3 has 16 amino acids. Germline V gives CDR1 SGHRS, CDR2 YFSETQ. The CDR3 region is CASSLDDRPYTDTQYF. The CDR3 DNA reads TGCGCCAGCAGCTTGGATGACAGGCCATACACAGATACGCAGTATTTT.

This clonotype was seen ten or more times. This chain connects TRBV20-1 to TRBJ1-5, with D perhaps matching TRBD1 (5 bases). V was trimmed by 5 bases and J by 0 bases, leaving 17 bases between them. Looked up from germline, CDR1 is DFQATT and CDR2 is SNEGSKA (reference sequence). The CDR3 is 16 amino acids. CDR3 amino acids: CSALKTSGGSNQPQHF. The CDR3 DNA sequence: TGCAGTGCTCTTAAGACCTCCGGGGGTAGCAATCAGCCCCAGCATTTT.

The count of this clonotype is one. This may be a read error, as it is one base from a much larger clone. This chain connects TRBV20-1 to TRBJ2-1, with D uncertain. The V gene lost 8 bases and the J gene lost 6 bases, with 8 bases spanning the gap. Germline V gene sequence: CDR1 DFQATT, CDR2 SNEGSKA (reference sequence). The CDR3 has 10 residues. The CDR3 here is CSTIFNEQFF. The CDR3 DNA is TGCAGTACTATATTCAATGAGCAGTTCTTC.